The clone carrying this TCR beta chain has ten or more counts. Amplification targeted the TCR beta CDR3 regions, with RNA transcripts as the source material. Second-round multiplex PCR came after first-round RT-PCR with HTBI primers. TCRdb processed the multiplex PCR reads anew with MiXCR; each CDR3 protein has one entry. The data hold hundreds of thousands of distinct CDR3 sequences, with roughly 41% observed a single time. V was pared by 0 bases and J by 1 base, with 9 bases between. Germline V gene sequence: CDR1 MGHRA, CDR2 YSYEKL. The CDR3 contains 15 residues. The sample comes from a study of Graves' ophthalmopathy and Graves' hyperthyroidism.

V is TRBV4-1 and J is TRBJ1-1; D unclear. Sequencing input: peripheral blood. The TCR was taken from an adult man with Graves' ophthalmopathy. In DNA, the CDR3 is TGCGCCAGCAGCCAAGATTCAGGCCAGAACACTGAAGCTTTCTTT. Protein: CASSQDSGQNTEAFF.